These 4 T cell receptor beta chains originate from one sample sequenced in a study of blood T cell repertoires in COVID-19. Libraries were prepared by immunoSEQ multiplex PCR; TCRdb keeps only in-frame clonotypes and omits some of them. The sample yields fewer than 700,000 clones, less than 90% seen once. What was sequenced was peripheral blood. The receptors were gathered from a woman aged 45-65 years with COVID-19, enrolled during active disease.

The CDR3 spells CAISERREANEKLFF. The CDR3 DNA reads TGTGCCATCAGTGAGCGGAGGGAGGCTAATGAAAAACTGTTTTTT. This chain links TRBV10-3 with TRBJ1-4, with unresolved D. Trimming left V 2 bases short and J 3 bases short, with 10 bases between. There are 15 residues in the CDR3. Germline loops: CDR1 ENHRY, CDR2 SYGVKD.

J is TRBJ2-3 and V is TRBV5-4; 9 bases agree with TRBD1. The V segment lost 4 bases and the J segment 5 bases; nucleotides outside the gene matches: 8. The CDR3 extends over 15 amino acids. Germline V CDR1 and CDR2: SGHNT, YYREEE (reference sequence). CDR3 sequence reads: CASSPPGQGEDTQYF. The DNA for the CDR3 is TGTGCCAGCAGCCCGCCGGGACAGGGTGAAGATACGCAGTATTTT.

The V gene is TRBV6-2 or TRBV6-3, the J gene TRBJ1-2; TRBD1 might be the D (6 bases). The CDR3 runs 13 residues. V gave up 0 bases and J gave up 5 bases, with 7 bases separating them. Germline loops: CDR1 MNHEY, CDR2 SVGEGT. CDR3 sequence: CASSYSDRYGYTF. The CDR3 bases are TGTGCCAGCAGTTACTCGGACAGATATGGCTACACCTTC.

The CDR3 DNA is TGTGCCATCGGGGACAGGGATGGCGGGGAGCTGTTTTTT. It specifies CAIGDRDGGELFF. The genes are TRBV10-3 and TRBJ2-2; 9 bases are shared with TRBD1. Germline CDR1 reads ENHRY; CDR2 reads SYGVKD. After removal of 8 bases from V and 7 bases from J, the junction contained 5 bases not matched to a gene. The CDR3 covers 13 residues.